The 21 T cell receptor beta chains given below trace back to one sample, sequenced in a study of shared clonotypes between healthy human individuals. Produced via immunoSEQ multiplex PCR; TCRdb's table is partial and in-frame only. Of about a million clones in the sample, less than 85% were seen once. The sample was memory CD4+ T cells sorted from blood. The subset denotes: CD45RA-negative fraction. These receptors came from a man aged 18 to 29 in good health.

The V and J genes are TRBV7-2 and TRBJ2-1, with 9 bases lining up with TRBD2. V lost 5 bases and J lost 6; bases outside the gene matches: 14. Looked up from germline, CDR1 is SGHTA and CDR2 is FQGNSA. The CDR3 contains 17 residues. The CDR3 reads CASSLNGAGGPSNEQFF. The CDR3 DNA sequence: TGTGCCAGCAGCCTTAATGGGGCGGGAGGGCCGTCCAATGAGCAGTTCTTC.

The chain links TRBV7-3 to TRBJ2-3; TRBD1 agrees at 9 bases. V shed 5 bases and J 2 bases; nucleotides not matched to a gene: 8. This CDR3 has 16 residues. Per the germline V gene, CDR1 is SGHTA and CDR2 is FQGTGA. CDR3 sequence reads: CASSRQGQGNTDTQYF. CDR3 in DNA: TGTGCCAGCAGCCGACAGGGACAGGGAAACACAGATACGCAGTATTTT.

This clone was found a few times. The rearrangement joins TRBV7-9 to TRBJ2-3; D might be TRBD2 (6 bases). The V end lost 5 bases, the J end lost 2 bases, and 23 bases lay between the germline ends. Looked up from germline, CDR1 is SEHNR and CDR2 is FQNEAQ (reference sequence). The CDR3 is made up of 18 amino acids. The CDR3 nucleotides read TGTGCCAGCAGCCCCAAATTTAGGTTAGCGGCCCCCACAGATACGCAGTATTTT. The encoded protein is CASSPKFRLAAPTDTQYF.

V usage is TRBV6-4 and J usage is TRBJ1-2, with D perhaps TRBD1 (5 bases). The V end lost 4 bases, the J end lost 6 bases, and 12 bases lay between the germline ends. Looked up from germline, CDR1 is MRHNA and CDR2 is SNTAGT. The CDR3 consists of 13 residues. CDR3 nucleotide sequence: TGTGCCAGCAGTGGGCGGGACCGCGATGGCTACACCTTC. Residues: CASSGRDRDGYTF.

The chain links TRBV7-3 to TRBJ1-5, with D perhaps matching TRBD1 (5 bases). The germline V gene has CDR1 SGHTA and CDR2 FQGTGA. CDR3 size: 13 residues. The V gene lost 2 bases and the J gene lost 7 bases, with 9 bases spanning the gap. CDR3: CASSLYSGQPQHF. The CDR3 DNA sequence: TGTGCCAGCAGCTTATATTCAGGGCAGCCCCAGCATTTT.

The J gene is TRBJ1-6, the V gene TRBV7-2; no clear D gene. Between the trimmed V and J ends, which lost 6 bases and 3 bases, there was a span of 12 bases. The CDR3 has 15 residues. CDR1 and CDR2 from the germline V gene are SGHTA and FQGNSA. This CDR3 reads CASSEGPIYNSPLHF. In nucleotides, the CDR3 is TGTGCCAGCAGTGAAGGCCCGATCTATAATTCACCCCTCCACTTT.

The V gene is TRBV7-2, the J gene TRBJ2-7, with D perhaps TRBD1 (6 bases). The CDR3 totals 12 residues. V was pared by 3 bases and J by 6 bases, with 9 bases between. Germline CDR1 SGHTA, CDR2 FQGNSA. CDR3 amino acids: CASSFEGVEQYF. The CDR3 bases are TGTGCCAGCAGCTTTGAGGGGGTCGAGCAGTACTTC.

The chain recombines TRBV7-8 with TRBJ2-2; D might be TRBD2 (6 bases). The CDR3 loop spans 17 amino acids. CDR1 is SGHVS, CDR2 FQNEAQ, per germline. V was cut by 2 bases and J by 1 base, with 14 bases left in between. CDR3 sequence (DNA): TGTGCCAGCAGCTTAAGCGGCGGGATTTTGAACACCGGGGAGCTGTTTTTT. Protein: CASSLSGGILNTGELFF.

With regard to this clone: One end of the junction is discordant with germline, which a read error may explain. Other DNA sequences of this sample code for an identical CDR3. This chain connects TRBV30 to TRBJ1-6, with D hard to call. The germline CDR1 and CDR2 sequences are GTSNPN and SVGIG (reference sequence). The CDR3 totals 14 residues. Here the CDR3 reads CAWSVNGYNSPLHF. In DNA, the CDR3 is TGTGCCTGGAGTGTAAACGGGTATAATTCGCCCCTCCACTTT. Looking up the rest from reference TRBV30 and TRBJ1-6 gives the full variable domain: SQTIHQWPATLVQPVGSPLSLECTVEGTSNPNLYWYRQAAGRGLQLLFYSVGIGQISSEVPQNLSASRPQDRQFILSSKKLLLSDSGFYLCAWSVNGYNSPLHFGNGTRLTVT.

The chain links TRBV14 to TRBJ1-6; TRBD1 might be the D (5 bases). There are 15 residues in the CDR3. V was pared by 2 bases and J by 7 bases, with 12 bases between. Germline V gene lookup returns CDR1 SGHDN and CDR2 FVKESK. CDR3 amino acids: CASSQFDSLNSPLHF. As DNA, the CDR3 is TGTGCCAGCAGCCAATTCGACAGCTTAAATTCACCCCTCCACTTT.

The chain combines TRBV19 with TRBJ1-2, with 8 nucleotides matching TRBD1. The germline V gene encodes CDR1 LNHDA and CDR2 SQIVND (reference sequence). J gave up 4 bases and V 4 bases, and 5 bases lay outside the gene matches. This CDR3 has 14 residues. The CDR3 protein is CASSTSGGTYGYTF. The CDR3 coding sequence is TGTGCCAGTAGTACCTCAGGGGGCACCTATGGCTACACCTTC. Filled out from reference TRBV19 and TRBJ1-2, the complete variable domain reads DGGITQSPKYLFRKEGQNVTLSCEQNLNHDAMYWYRQDPGQGLRLIYYSQIVNDFQKGDIAEGYSVSREKKESFPLTVTSAQKNPTAFYLCASSTSGGTYGYTFGSGTRLTVV.

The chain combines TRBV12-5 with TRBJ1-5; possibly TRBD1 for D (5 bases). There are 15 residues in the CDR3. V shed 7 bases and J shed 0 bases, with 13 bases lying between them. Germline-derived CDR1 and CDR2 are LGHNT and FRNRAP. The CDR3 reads CASVLGGYSNQPQHF. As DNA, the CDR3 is TGTGCTAGTGTCCTCGGGGGATATAGCAATCAGCCCCAGCATTTT.

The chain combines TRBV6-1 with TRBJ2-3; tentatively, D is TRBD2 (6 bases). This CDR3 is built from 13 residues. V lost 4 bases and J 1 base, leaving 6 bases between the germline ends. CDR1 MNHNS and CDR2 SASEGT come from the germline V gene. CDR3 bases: TGTGCCAGCAGTGTAGCGGGCACAGATACGCAGTATTTT. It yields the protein CASSVAGTDTQYF.

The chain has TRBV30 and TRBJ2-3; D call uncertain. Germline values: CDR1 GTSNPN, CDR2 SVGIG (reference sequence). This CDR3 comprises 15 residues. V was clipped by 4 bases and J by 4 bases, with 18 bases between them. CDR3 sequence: CAWTGGLGAPDTQYF. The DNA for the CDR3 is TGTGCCTGGACCGGCGGCTTAGGAGCCCCAGATACGCAGTATTTT.

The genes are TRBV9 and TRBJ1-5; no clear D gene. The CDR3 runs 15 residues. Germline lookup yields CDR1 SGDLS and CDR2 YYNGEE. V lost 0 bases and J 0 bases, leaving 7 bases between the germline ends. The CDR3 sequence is CASSVADNSNQPQHF. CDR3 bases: TGTGCCAGCAGCGTAGCTGACAATAGCAATCAGCCCCAGCATTTT.

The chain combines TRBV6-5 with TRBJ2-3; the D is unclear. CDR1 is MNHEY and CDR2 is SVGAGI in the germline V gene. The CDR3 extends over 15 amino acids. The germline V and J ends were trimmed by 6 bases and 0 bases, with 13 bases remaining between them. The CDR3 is CASRPGVSSTDTQYF. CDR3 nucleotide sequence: TGTGCCAGCAGGCCAGGCGTTTCTAGCACAGATACGCAGTATTTT.

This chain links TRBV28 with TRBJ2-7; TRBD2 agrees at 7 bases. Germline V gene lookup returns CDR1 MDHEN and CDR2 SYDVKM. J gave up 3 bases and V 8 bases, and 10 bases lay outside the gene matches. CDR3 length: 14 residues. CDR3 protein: CASGLSSGGYEQYF. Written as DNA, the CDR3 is TGTGCCAGCGGACTATCTAGCGGTGGCTACGAGCAGTACTTC.

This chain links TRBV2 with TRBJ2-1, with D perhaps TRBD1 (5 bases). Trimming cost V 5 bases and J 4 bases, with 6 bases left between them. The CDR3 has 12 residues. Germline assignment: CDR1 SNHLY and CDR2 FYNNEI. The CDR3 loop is CASSNRYNEQFF. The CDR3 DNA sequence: TGTGCCAGCAGTAACAGGTACAATGAGCAGTTCTTC.

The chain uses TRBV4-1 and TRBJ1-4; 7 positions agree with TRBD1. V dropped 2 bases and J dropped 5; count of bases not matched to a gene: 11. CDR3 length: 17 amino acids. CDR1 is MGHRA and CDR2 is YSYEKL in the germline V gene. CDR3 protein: CASSQNAGGQPNEKLFF. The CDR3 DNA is TGCGCCAGCAGCCAAAATGCGGGGGGACAGCCGAATGAAAAACTGTTTTTT.

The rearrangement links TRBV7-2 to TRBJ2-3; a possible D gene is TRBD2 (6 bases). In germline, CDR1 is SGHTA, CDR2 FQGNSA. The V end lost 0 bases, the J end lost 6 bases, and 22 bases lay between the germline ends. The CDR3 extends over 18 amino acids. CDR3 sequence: CASSLAAPGLTREDTQYF. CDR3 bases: TGTGCCAGCAGCTTAGCGGCCCCCGGACTGACCCGGGAGGATACGCAGTATTTT.

CDR3 sequence (DNA): TGTGCCAGCACCGAAAGGGGGTTTGGGGAGCAGTTCTTC. Translating it yields CASTERGFGEQFF. The chain is built from TRBV6-1 and TRBJ2-1, with D maybe TRBD1 (6 bases). V was cut by 7 bases and J by 10 bases, with 17 bases left in between. This CDR3 is built from 13 residues. The germline CDR1 and CDR2 sequences are MNHNS and SASEGT.